This T cell receptor beta chain stems from a study of early T cells in non-severe SARS-CoV-2 infection. MiXCR was run by TCRdb on the 5' RACE reads, yielding one entry per CDR3 protein. The sample lists 54,000 or so distinct CDR3 sequences, roughly 13% occurring once. The sample holds many counts of this clonotype. V was clipped by 8 bases and J by 3 bases; unmatched bases: 1. The CDR3 is 11 residues long. Germline V lookup: CDR1 MGHDK, CDR2 SYGVNS. The TCR was taken from an adult who was a healthcare worker with PCR-confirmed SARS-CoV-2 infection or an uninfected control (not recorded which). Sequencing input: whole blood. The gene calls are TRBV25-1 and TRBJ2-7, with 7 bases aligning to TRBD2. The CDR3 DNA is TGTGCCAGCCGGACTAGCTACGAGCAGTACTTC. Translated: CASRTSYEQYF.